A few counts support the clone carrying this TCR beta chain. Its antigen remains unknown. The data were obtained in a study of T cells after yellow fever vaccination. Trimming took off 3 bases at V and 4 bases at J, with 10 bases between the two ends. The CDR3 loop spans 14 amino acids. The germline CDR1 and CDR2 sequences are MNHEY and SVGAGI. MiXCR, applied by TCRdb to the 5' RACE reads, yields one record per CDR3 protein. The table shows 150,000 to 200,000 distinct CDR3 sequences, with 6.2% occurring only once. Study observations and caveats: At around 95% for CD4 and just over 85% for CD8, most primary-vaccination clones showed up again after the booster.

The chain recombines TRBV6-5 with TRBJ2-4, with a possible D match to TRBD1 (5 bases). The clonotype was recovered from a man younger than 35 who received the YFV17D yellow fever vaccine. Sequencing used CD4+ T cells sorted from PBMCs, obtained on the day of the first yellow fever vaccination. The CDR3 DNA reads TGTGCCAGCAGTTATGCTGGGGCAAAAAACATTCAGTACTTC. This codes for CASSYAGAKNIQYF.